One sample yielded the 19 T cell receptor beta chains listed below, sequenced in a study of patients and donors after allogeneic stem cell transplantation. MiXCR, applied by TCRdb to the RT-PCR reads, yields one record per CDR3 protein. The sample has about 960,000 distinct CDR3 sequences; roughly 18% are singletons. Sequencing input: blood, either unsorted or a sorted T cell fraction (not recorded which). These receptors were taken from a human donor who was either an allogeneic HSCT recipient or a stem cell or donor lymphocyte infusion donor (not recorded which). It is not recorded whose cells these are; they may come from a transplant donor.

In this sample, this clonotype turned up many times. The genes are TRBV7-9 and TRBJ1-5; D may be TRBD1 (5 bases). V gave up 5 bases and J gave up 1 base, with 12 bases separating them. Germline V gene lookup returns CDR1 SEHNR and CDR2 FQNEAQ (reference sequence). The CDR3 loop spans 15 amino acids. CDR3 in DNA: TGTGCCAGCAGCCAGGGACCATCGAGCAATCAGCCCCAGCATTTT. Protein: CASSQGPSSNQPQHF.

A few counts support this clonotype. V gene TRBV7-9 combines with J gene TRBJ2-1, with 7 bases that match TRBD2. The CDR3 contains 14 residues. Trimming at V came to 7 bases and at J to 5 bases, leaving 8 bases not matched to a gene. Germline CDR1 and CDR2: SEHNR and FQNEAQ (reference sequence). The CDR3 sequence: CASTRSGSNNEQFF. The CDR3 DNA reads TGTGCCAGCACCCGTAGCGGGTCCAACAATGAGCAGTTCTTC.

This clonotype was recorded a few times. The chain couples TRBV6-2 or TRBV6-3 to TRBJ2-1, with D possibly being TRBD2 (5 bases). With 2 bases removed from V and 0 bases from J, the gap between germline ends came to 8 bases. Germline V gives CDR1 MNHEY, CDR2 SVGEGT. There are 15 residues in the CDR3. For the CDR3, the DNA is TGTGCCAGCAGTTACATAGCGAGCTCCTACAATGAGCAGTTCTTC. Translated, it gives CASSYIASSYNEQFF.

Many counts were recorded for this clonotype. This sequence joins TRBV4-1 and TRBJ1-2, with 9 positions matching TRBD1. V dropped 4 bases and J dropped 6; count of bases not matched to a gene: 3. CDR1 MGHRA and CDR2 YSYEKL come from the germline V gene. The CDR3 is 13 amino acids. Here the CDR3 DNA reads TGCGCCAGCAGCCCTTGGACAGGGGATGGCTACACCTTC. It encodes CASSPWTGDGYTF.

The chain couples TRBV29-1 to TRBJ1-2, with D perhaps TRBD1 (6 bases). Trimming took off 7 bases at V and 4 bases at J, with 16 bases between the two ends. This CDR3 comprises 13 residues. CDR1 SQVTM and CDR2 ANQGSEA come from the germline V gene. CDR3 sequence (DNA): TGCAGCGGTGCCGGGGGGGCGGGCTATGGCTACACCTTC. This gives the protein CSGAGGAGYGYTF.

Only one count was recorded for this clonotype. This chain connects TRBV20-1 to TRBJ2-6; D not resolved. The CDR3 runs 17 residues. Per the germline V gene, CDR1 is DFQATT and CDR2 is SNEGSKA (reference sequence). With 4 bases removed from V and 0 bases from J, the gap between germline ends came to 16 bases. CDR3 loop: CSATQASQFSGANVLTF. Written as DNA, the CDR3 is TGCAGTGCTACGCAAGCCTCACAGTTCTCTGGGGCCAACGTCCTGACTTTC.

The table lists this clonotype with a few counts. This chain joins TRBV7-9 and TRBJ2-5; 7 nucleotides agree with TRBD1. The trim removed 2 bases at V and 1 base at J, leaving 7 bases unmatched. This CDR3 region has 16 residues. CDR1 is SEHNR, CDR2 FQNEAQ, per germline (reference sequence). CDR3 in DNA: TGTGCCAGCAGCTTACCAAGGGACAGCAGCCAAGAGACCCAGTACTTC. Translated, it gives CASSLPRDSSQETQYF. The whole variable domain, remainder taken from reference TRBV7-9 and TRBJ2-5, is DTGVSQNPRHKITKRGQNVTFRCDPISEHNRLYWYRQTLGQGPEFLTYFQNEAQLEKSRLLSDRFSAERPKGSFSTLEIQRTEQGDSAMYLCASSLPRDSSQETQYFGPGTRLLVL.

This clonotype turned up a few times. The chain links TRBV30 to TRBJ2-3; 8 positions agree with TRBD2. CDR3 size: 15 residues. In germline, CDR1 is GTSNPN, CDR2 SVGIG (reference sequence). The junction had 10 bases not matched to a gene; V was cut back by 2 bases and J by 6 bases. The CDR3 DNA sequence: TGTGCCTGGAGTAGGTTAGCGGGGCTTATGGATACGCAGTATTTT. Translation gives CAWSRLAGLMDTQYF.

The chain recombines TRBV10-3 with TRBJ2-5, with D tentatively TRBD2 (6 bases). Germline CDR1 and CDR2: ENHRY and SYGVKD. The germline V and J ends were trimmed by 3 bases and 5 bases, with 13 bases remaining between them. The CDR3 has 14 amino acids. The CDR3 nucleotides read TGTGCCATCAGTGACTCAGGGAGGAGGGAGACCCAGTACTTC. The encoded protein is CAISDSGRRETQYF.

The genes are TRBV12-3 or TRBV12-4 and TRBJ2-5, with 11 nucleotides matching TRBD2. J was trimmed by 5 bases and V by 9 bases; bases with no gene match: 11. This CDR3 comprises 15 residues. CDR3 nucleotides: TGTGCCAGTTTCGTAGCGGGGGGGCCTAGGGAGACCCAGTACTTC. It translates to CASFVAGGPRETQYF.

This clonotype was detected a few times. The gene calls are TRBV5-1 and TRBJ2-2; D may correspond to TRBD1 or TRBD2 (5 bases each). V gave up 4 bases and J gave up 3 bases, with 13 bases separating them. Germline V lookup: CDR1 SGHRS, CDR2 YFSETQ. This CDR3 is 15 amino acids long. CDR3 DNA sequence: TGCGCCAGCAGCCTCCGGGACCCTTACACCGGGGAGCTGTTTTTT. Translating it yields CASSLRDPYTGELFF.

This clonotype was counted between two and nine times. The V and J genes are TRBV5-1 and TRBJ2-1, with TRBD2 matching over 7 bases. CDR1 SGHRS and CDR2 YFSETQ come from the germline V gene. V dropped 0 bases and J dropped 10; count of bases not matched to a gene: 13. This CDR3 has 16 amino acids. The CDR3 DNA sequence: TGCGCCAGCAGCTTGGCCGCCAGCGGGGCGAGCAAGGAGCAGTTCTTC. It is translated as CASSLAASGASKEQFF.

This clonotype was seen a handful of times. This chain connects TRBV20-1 to TRBJ2-7; D might be TRBD2 (6 bases). CDR3 length: 14 amino acids. CDR1 and CDR2 (germline): DFQATT, SNEGSKA (reference sequence). Trimming cost V 6 bases and J 4 bases, with 19 bases left between them. The CDR3 sequence is CSATPGLRQYEQYF. The CDR3 DNA reads as TGCAGTGCGACGCCGGGACTCAGACAGTACGAGCAGTACTTC.

The table lists this clonotype with a few counts. This chain uses TRBV7-2 with TRBJ2-7; D is possibly TRBD1 or TRBD2 (6 bases each). The CDR3 covers 15 residues. CDR1 and CDR2 from the germline V gene are SGHTA and FQGNSA. V gave up 6 bases and J gave up 1 base, with 16 bases separating them. The chain's CDR3 is CASRKEGDSSYEQYF. For the CDR3, the DNA is TGTGCCAGCAGAAAAGAGGGGGACTCATCCTACGAGCAGTACTTC.

The rearrangement links TRBV6-1 to TRBJ1-6, with TRBD1 as a possible D gene (6 bases). CDR1 and CDR2 from the germline V gene are MNHNS and SASEGT. The V end was cut by 8 bases, the J end by 5 bases, with 22 bases between. The CDR3 spans 17 residues. The CDR3 DNA is TGTGCCAGCGGGGGGGGGAGCGGGACACTTGATAATTCACCCCTCCACTTT. This sequence encodes CASGGGSGTLDNSPLHF.

This clonotype was counted a few times. J is TRBJ1-1 and V is TRBV2; 7 bases align to TRBD1. The CDR3 spans 13 residues. After removal of 9 bases from V and 3 bases from J, the junction contained 7 bases not matched to a gene. Germline loops: CDR1 SNHLY, CDR2 FYNNEI. The CDR3 protein is CARAYRGYTEAFF. In DNA form, the CDR3 reads TGTGCCAGGGCTTACAGGGGTTACACTGAAGCTTTCTTT. The full variable domain, completed using reference TRBV2 and TRBJ1-1, is EPEVTQTPSHQVTQMGQEVILRCVPISNHLYFYWYRQILGQKVEFLVSFYNNEISEKSEIFDDQFSVERPDGSNFTLKIRSTKLEDSAMYFCARAYRGYTEAFFGQGTRLTVV.

This clonotype was recorded many times. CDR3 region: CASSSDSSGANVLTF. The CDR3 DNA sequence: TGTGCCAGCAGTTCGGACAGCTCTGGGGCCAACGTCCTGACTTTC. This chain connects TRBV12-3 or TRBV12-4 to TRBJ2-6; TRBD1 is a possible D gene (6 bases). Between the trimmed V and J ends, which lost 4 bases and 0 bases, there was a span of 7 bases. The CDR3 runs 15 residues.

The chain employs TRBV20-1 and TRBJ2-7; 7 bases align to TRBD1. This CDR3 contains 15 residues. J was trimmed by 5 bases and V by 3 bases; bases with no gene match: 13. Per the germline V gene, CDR1 is DFQATT and CDR2 is SNEGSKA (reference sequence). CDR3 amino acids: CSASGGQSQPDEQYF. The CDR3 nucleotides read TGCAGTGCTAGTGGGGGACAGTCTCAGCCTGACGAGCAGTACTTC.

The chain employs TRBV7-9 and TRBJ2-7, with 7 bases fitting TRBD1. The CDR3 spans 15 residues. V shed 5 bases, J shed 0 bases, and the junction held 7 bases outside the gene matches. The germline CDR1 and CDR2 sequences are SEHNR and FQNEAQ (reference sequence). CDR3 amino acids: CASSRSRDSSYEQYF. As DNA, the CDR3 is TGTGCCAGCAGCCGTAGCAGGGACAGCTCCTACGAGCAGTACTTC.